Detailed here is one TCR beta chain. These data come from a study of blood T cell repertoires in COVID-19. Generated by immunoSEQ multiplex PCR, the TCRdb table keeps only in-frame clones and is missing some. The table has hundreds of thousands of clones, around 91% seen once. V lost 6 bases and J 0 bases, leaving 23 bases between the germline ends. The germline V gene encodes CDR1 SNHLY and CDR2 FYNNEI. This CDR3 is built from 19 residues. The clonotype comes from a woman aged 60-75 years with acute or convalescent COVID-19. The sequenced sample was peripheral blood. The chain recombines TRBV2 with TRBJ2-2, with D possibly matching TRBD1 (6 bases). The CDR3 here is CASRSTGVGGSTNTGELFF. DNA for the CDR3: TGTGCCAGCAGATCGACAGGCGTAGGTGGTTCAACGAACACCGGGGAGCTGTTTTTT.